This T cell receptor beta chain derives from a study of shared clonotypes between healthy human individuals. On this clone: The target antigen is unknown.

Study results and limitations: Memory subsets generally showed smaller estimated richness than naive subsets did. Large depth notwithstanding, sorted-subset sequencing proved incomplete by rarefaction.

The assay ran at deep level. Profiled with immunoSEQ multiplex PCR; TCRdb holds only in-frame clones, not every one. This sample has under 1 million clones, with 95% to 97% found just once. Naive CD8 cells lacked CD45RO and underwent positive selection for CCR7, leaving out terminally differentiated effector memory CD45RA+ cells. Specimen: naive CD8+ T cells sorted from blood. The clonotype originates from a man aged 30 to 45 in good health.

CDR3 in amino acids: CASTDTQYF. In nucleotides, the CDR3 is TGTGCCAGCACAGATACGCAGTATTTT. The chain recombines TRBV27 with TRBJ2-3; the D is unclear. The CDR3 runs to 9 residues. Trimming took 7 bases from V and 4 from J, leaving 0 bases between them. The germline CDR1 and CDR2 sequences are MNHEY and SMNVEV (reference sequence).